This TCR beta chain originates from a study of T cell clusters in autoimmune cytopenias. Study overall: Per sample, median TRB depth was approximately 48,000 reads, yielding a median 2,350 distinct clonotypes.

Multiplex touch-down PCR amplified TRB using TRB-A and TRB-B pools in one tube. TCRdb re-called the multiplex PCR reads; one entry per CDR3 protein, DNA not given. The table for this sample gives roughly 6,900 distinct CDR3 sequences. The CDR3 is 14 amino acids. The germline CDR1 and CDR2 sequences are MNHEY and SVGAGI. Each sample's input was about 270 ng genomic DNA, some 38,000 genome equivalents. This same sample was also part of a study on T cell repertoires in aging, cancer and after chemotherapy. That work adds: Repeat sampling of healthy donors over several months to years showed clear clonal overlap. The full dataset contained roughly 9 million TCR reads.

The sample comprised peripheral blood. The gene calls are TRBV6-5 and TRBJ1-2; TCRdb's D call, TRBD1, is unchecked because there is no DNA. The sequence derives from a human donor in good health. CDR3 protein: CASGGALGDYGYTF.